This T cell receptor beta chain comes out of a study of T cells in Graves' hyperthyroidism and ophthalmopathy. Across the study: Peripheral blood was taken when the disease was first diagnosed, before any treatment began. Regarding the study as a whole: Expanded thyroid clonotypes (above 0.001) were mostly also found in blood.

The CDR3 has 14 residues. Trimming left V 2 bases short and J 1 base short, with 8 bases between. A patient was excluded if there was uncontrolled infection, other autoimmune disease, pregnancy or lactation. As regards this clonotype: Its antigen is as yet unknown.

From RNA transcripts, TCR beta CDR3 regions were amplified. HTBI primers were employed in a first-round RT-PCR of the TCR CDR3. MiXCR, applied by TCRdb to the multiplex PCR reads, yields one record per CDR3 protein. The sample includes hundreds of thousands of distinct CDR3 sequences, around 38% seen only once; the top ten take approximately 8.7%. The sequence was obtained from a man younger than 35 with Graves' hyperthyroidism. The chain links TRBV12-3 or TRBV12-4 to TRBJ1-1, with unresolved D. The sequencing sample was made of blood. The CDR3 DNA reads as TGTGCCAGCAGTTTATTTCGGGAGAACACTGAAGCTTTCTTT. Amino acid sequence: CASSLFRENTEAFF.